What follows are 5 T cell receptor beta chains derived from one specimen sequenced in a study of blood T cell repertoires in COVID-19. The method was immunoSEQ multiplex PCR; TCRdb's version includes in-frame clones alone and lacks a portion of them. The data show some 180,000 clones, 70% to 85% seen once. The sequencing sample was made of PBMCs or T cells enriched from blood (not recorded which). All receptors come from a woman in her seventies in a cohort exposed to, infected with or recovered from COVID-19 (not recorded which).

The J gene is TRBJ2-3, the V gene TRBV5-1, with D perhaps TRBD1 (6 bases). The CDR3 extends over 13 amino acids. Looked up from germline, CDR1 is SGHRS and CDR2 is YFSETQ. Trimming cost V 1 base and J 8 bases, with 11 bases left between them. Written as DNA, the CDR3 is TGCGCCAGCAGCTTGACAGGGATCGGTACGCAGTATTTT. It codes for CASSLTGIGTQYF.

The V gene is TRBV5-8, the J gene TRBJ2-7; 7 bases align to TRBD1. J gave up 5 bases and V 4 bases, and 12 bases lay outside the gene matches. Germline lookup yields CDR1 SGHTS and CDR2 YDEGEE. This CDR3 comprises 15 residues. The CDR3 bases are TGTGCCAGCAGCCCCCCAGGGACAGCCACCAACGAGCAGTACTTC. Translating it yields CASSPPGTATNEQYF.

The rearrangement uses TRBV19 and TRBJ1-5, with TRBD1 as a possible D gene (5 bases). The ends were cut back, 6 bases at V and 0 bases at J, with 9 bases in the middle. Germline values: CDR1 LNHDA, CDR2 SQIVND (reference sequence). The CDR3 consists of 14 residues. This CDR3 reads CASSQQVSNQPQHF. CDR3 DNA: TGTGCCAGTAGCCAACAGGTTAGCAATCAGCCCCAGCATTTT.

J is TRBJ2-7 and V is TRBV10-3; no clear D. CDR1 is ENHRY and CDR2 is SYGVKD in the germline V gene. This CDR3 contains 16 residues. The ends were cut back, 2 bases at V and 6 bases at J, with 20 bases in the middle. CDR3 in DNA: TGTGCCATCAGTGAGCGTGGGCCCCCGGCCCCGACCGAGCAGTACTTC. Residues: CAISERGPPAPTEQYF.

This chain joins TRBV5-1 and TRBJ1-2; D is ambiguous. The CDR3 runs to 14 residues. Germline CDR1 is SGHRS and CDR2 is YFSETQ. The V end lost 6 bases, the J end lost 7 bases, and 19 bases lay between the germline ends. The CDR3 DNA reads TGCGCCAGCACCCCGGTGGCGGGGAGACGTGGCTACACCTTC. Amino acid sequence: CASTPVAGRRGYTF.